This entry lists 21 T cell receptor beta chains sequenced from one sample in a study of blood T cells in healthy people across ages. Using a J-beta primer mix together with a sample-barcoded 5' primer, a second PCR was run for about 6 to 12 cycles. TCRdb re-derived calls from the 5' RACE reads in MiXCR, one entry per CDR3 protein. Counted here are 550,000 to 600,000 distinct CDR3 sequences, approximately 30% occurring once; the ten biggest clones make up about a fifth. The specimen was blood. The receptors originated from a woman in her sixties or seventies in good health.

The rearrangement links TRBV30 to TRBJ1-1, with D possibly being TRBD1 (5 bases). The V and J ends lost 7 bases and 4 bases respectively, with 16 bases between them. The CDR3 is 13 residues long. The germline V gene has CDR1 GTSNPN and CDR2 SVGIG (reference sequence). The DNA for the CDR3 is TGTGCCTACCAGAGACAGTTGGGCACTGAAGCTTTCTTT. Translation: CAYQRQLGTEAFF.

This clonotype showed up just a few times. The chain couples TRBV20-1 to TRBJ2-1; TRBD1 aligns across 9 bases. V lost 6 bases and J lost 3; bases outside the gene matches: 3. The CDR3 runs to 13 residues. Germline V gene sequence: CDR1 DFQATT, CDR2 SNEGSKA (reference sequence). This chain's CDR3 is CSAPGQGYNEQFF. In DNA form, the CDR3 reads TGCAGTGCCCCGGGACAGGGCTACAATGAGCAGTTCTTC.

V gene TRBV6-8 combines with J gene TRBJ2-7; no clear D. Per germline, CDR1 MNHGY and CDR2 SAAAGT. Trimming removed 2 bases from V and 0 bases from J, with 14 bases in between. The CDR3 runs 16 residues. This CDR3 is CASSYDGELNSYEQYF. DNA for the CDR3: TGTGCCAGCAGTTACGATGGAGAGCTTAACTCCTACGAGCAGTACTTC.

Ten or more counts support this clonotype. The CDR3 spells CATSREGYGYTF. The DNA for the CDR3 is TGTGCCACCAGCAGAGAAGGCTATGGCTACACCTTC. The chain employs TRBV15 and TRBJ1-2, with D unclear. Germline assignment: CDR1 LNHNV and CDR2 YYDKDF (reference sequence). This CDR3 comprises 12 residues. The V gene lost 0 bases and the J gene lost 4 bases, with 3 bases spanning the gap.

This clonotype was picked up a small number of times. This chain connects TRBV9 to TRBJ2-3; the D is unclear. Germline CDR1 SGDLS, CDR2 YYNGEE. CDR3 size: 14 residues. Trimming removed 0 bases at V and 5 bases at J, with 10 bases between. The CDR3 DNA is TGTGCCAGCAGCGTAGAGGTGGTGGGAGATACGCAGTATTTT. Protein sequence: CASSVEVVGDTQYF.

The J gene is TRBJ2-3, the V gene TRBV14; 14 bases line up with TRBD2. Per germline, CDR1 SGHDN and CDR2 FVKESK. There are 17 residues in the CDR3. J was trimmed by 3 bases and V by 4 bases; bases with no gene match: 6. Written as DNA, the CDR3 is TGTGCCAGCAGCCCTGGGACTAGCGGGAGATTTACAGATACGCAGTATTTT. It translates to CASSPGTSGRFTDTQYF.

This clonotype was observed a few times. The J gene is TRBJ1-1, the V gene TRBV29-1, with D tentatively TRBD1 (5 bases). The germline V and J ends were trimmed by 6 bases and 3 bases, with 11 bases remaining between them. Germline CDR1 is SQVTM and CDR2 is ANQGSEA. The CDR3 spans 12 residues. CDR3 region: CSVRGGHTEAFF. The CDR3 bases are TGCAGCGTCCGGGGGGGTCACACTGAAGCTTTCTTT. Full variable domain (missing parts from reference TRBV29-1 and TRBJ1-1): SAVISQKPSRDICQRGTSLTIQCQVDSQVTMMFWYRQQPGQSLTLIATANQGSEATYESGFVIDKFPISRPNLTFSTLTVSNMSPEDSSIYLCSVRGGHTEAFFGQGTRLTVV.

This chain uses TRBV12-3 or TRBV12-4 with TRBJ1-5; the D is unclear. The CDR3 has 13 amino acids. The V end was cut by 4 bases, the J end by 6 bases, with 10 bases between. The CDR3 loop reads CASSSQNLQPQHF. In DNA, the CDR3 is TGTGCCAGCAGTTCCCAAAACCTTCAGCCCCAGCATTTT.

The rearrangement uses TRBV9 and TRBJ2-3, with 7 bases lining up with TRBD1. V gave up 1 base and J gave up 5 bases; unmatched junction bases: 7. The germline V gene has CDR1 SGDLS and CDR2 YYNGEE. The CDR3 spans 15 residues. This chain's CDR3 is CASSVRGGEGDTQYF. For the CDR3, the DNA is TGTGCCAGCAGCGTAAGAGGGGGCGAAGGAGATACGCAGTATTTT.

V usage is TRBV30 and J usage is TRBJ2-2, with 7 bases that match TRBD1. Germline V gene sequence: CDR1 GTSNPN, CDR2 SVGIG (reference sequence). The trim removed 7 bases at V and 3 bases at J, leaving 11 bases unmatched. There are 15 residues in the CDR3. In DNA, the CDR3 is TGTGCCTCCGTTACAGGGGCGAAAGACACCGGGGAGCTGTTTTTT. Protein product: CASVTGAKDTGELFF.

The chain recombines TRBV12-3 or TRBV12-4 with TRBJ1-1; D not resolved. With 4 bases removed from V and 6 bases from J, the gap between germline ends came to 9 bases. This CDR3 contains 12 residues. The CDR3 reads CASSSKGPEAFF. The CDR3 coding sequence is TGTGCCAGCAGTTCGAAGGGTCCTGAAGCTTTCTTT.

The sample holds many counts of this clonotype. The CDR3 DNA is TGTGCCAGCAGCCCCGGGGGAGACGAGCAGTACTTC. As protein: CASSPGGDEQYF. The V gene is TRBV7-3, the J gene TRBJ2-7; a weak D match, TRBD2 (6 bases). In germline, CDR1 is SGHTA, CDR2 FQGTGA. The CDR3 extends over 12 amino acids. V was clipped by 5 bases and J by 5 bases, with 10 bases between them.

This clonotype was counted between two and nine times. The chain is built from TRBV3-1 and TRBJ2-7; 7 nucleotides match TRBD1. CDR3 length equals 15 residues. J lost 6 bases, V lost 0 bases, and 8 bases had no gene match. Per the germline V gene, CDR1 is LGHDT and CDR2 is YNNKEL (reference sequence). In DNA, the CDR3 is TGTGCCAGCAGCCAAGAGGATAGACAGGGACGCGAGCAGTACTTC. Its translation is CASSQEDRQGREQYF.

This clonotype came up a few times. This chain links TRBV5-1 with TRBJ1-2; D ambiguous. This CDR3 has 12 residues. CDR1 SGHRS and CDR2 YFSETQ come from the germline V gene. With 1 base removed from V and 3 bases from J, the gap between germline ends came to 4 bases. The CDR3 is CASSLSYYGYTF. The CDR3 nucleotides are TGCGCCAGCAGCTTGAGCTACTATGGCTACACCTTC.

This clonotype was detected a few times. The chain couples TRBV29-1 to TRBJ1-2, with 9 bases lining up with TRBD1. Germline V gene lookup returns CDR1 SQVTM and CDR2 ANQGSEA. CDR3 size: 14 residues. Germline trimming cut 2 bases from V and 3 bases from J; bases unmatched to any gene: 4. The CDR3 nucleotides are TGCAGCGTTGAACTAGGGACAGGGCACTATGGCTACACCTTC. As protein: CSVELGTGHYGYTF.

This clonotype has more than one count but fewer than ten. The chain carries TRBV20-1 and TRBJ1-2; no definite D call. V was clipped by 2 bases and J by 6 bases, with 22 bases between them. The CDR3 totals 16 residues. In germline, CDR1 is DFQATT, CDR2 SNEGSKA (reference sequence). CDR3 loop: CSARPPGSVKRDGYTF. The CDR3 DNA sequence: TGCAGTGCTAGACCTCCGGGGTCTGTAAAGCGCGATGGCTACACCTTC.

This clonotype came up a few times. This rearrangement joins TRBV29-1 to TRBJ2-7; tentatively, D is TRBD1 or TRBD2 (5 bases each). V was trimmed by 5 bases and J by 1 base, leaving 12 bases between them. Germline V CDR1 and CDR2: SQVTM, ANQGSEA. The CDR3 sequence is 13 residues long. CDR3 bases: TGCAGCGTTCTCCCCTGGGGGTCCTACGAGCAGTACTTC. It yields the protein CSVLPWGSYEQYF.

In this sample, this clonotype turned up a few times. This chain uses TRBV6-2 or TRBV6-3 with TRBJ2-7; 7 bases map to TRBD2. Per germline, CDR1 MNHEY and CDR2 SVGEGT. With V trimmed by 2 bases and J by 2 bases, 6 bases remained unmatched. The CDR3 has 15 amino acids. Here the CDR3 DNA reads TGTGCCAGCAGTTACGGGGCTAGCGGAGCCTACGAGCAGTACTTC. It yields the protein CASSYGASGAYEQYF.

This chain links TRBV6-2 or TRBV6-3 with TRBJ1-2, with TRBD1 as a possible D gene (6 bases). The CDR3 has 14 residues. Per the germline V gene, CDR1 is MNHEY and CDR2 is SVGEGT. V lost 6 bases and J 4 bases, leaving 15 bases between the germline ends. The CDR3 DNA reads as TGTGCCAGCAGCACACAGGGAGTGAGCTATGGCTACACCTTC. Protein sequence: CASSTQGVSYGYTF.

The chain carries TRBV9 and TRBJ1-4; 9 bases are a match to TRBD1. Trimming took 4 bases from V and 8 from J; bases not matched to a gene: 6. Germline V lookup: CDR1 SGDLS, CDR2 YYNGEE. The CDR3 runs to 14 residues. CDR3 sequence (DNA): TGTGCCAGCAGCCCTAACAGGGGGCTCGAAAAACTGTTTTTT. Translating gives CASSPNRGLEKLFF. Drawing the rest from reference TRBV9 and TRBJ1-4, the complete variable domain is DSGVTQTPKHLITATGQRVTLRCSPRSGDLSVYWYQQSLDQGLQFLIQYYNGEERAKGNILERFSAQQFPDLHSELNLSSLELGDSALYFCASSPNRGLEKLFFGSGTQLSVL.

This clonotype appeared a few times. This sequence joins TRBV6-6 and TRBJ2-5, with TRBD2 matching over 7 bases. The DNA end favors TRBJ2-1, so the J call may be wrong. CDR3 length equals 16 residues. CDR1 is MNHNY and CDR2 is SVGAGI in the germline V gene (reference sequence). The CDR3 DNA is TGTGCCAGCAGGCGGGAGATAACCAGACTAGCCAATGAGCAGTTCTTC. It specifies CASRREITRLANEQFF.